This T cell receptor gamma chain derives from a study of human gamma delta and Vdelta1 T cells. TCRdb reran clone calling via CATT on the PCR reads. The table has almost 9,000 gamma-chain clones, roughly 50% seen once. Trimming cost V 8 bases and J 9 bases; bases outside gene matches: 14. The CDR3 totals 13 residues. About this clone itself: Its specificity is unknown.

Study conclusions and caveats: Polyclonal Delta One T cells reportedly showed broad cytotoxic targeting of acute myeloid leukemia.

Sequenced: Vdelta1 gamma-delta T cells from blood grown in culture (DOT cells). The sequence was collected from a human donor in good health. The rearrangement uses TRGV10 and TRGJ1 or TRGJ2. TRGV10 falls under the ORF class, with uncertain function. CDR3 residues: CAAWDPSDLKKLF. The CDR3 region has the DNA TGTGCTGCGTGGGACCCCTCAGATCTTAAGAAACTCTTT.